This T cell receptor (beta chain) was obtained from a study of T cells in tuberculosis (dated by TCRdb to the late 2010s). Looking at the study overall: To characterize T cells specific for the mycobacterial lipid antigen glucose monomycolate (GMM), the study used CD1B tetramers together with high-throughput TCR immunosequencing. With approximately ten people per group, a South African clinical cohort compared IGRA-negative adolescents, IGRA-positive adolescents with latent tuberculosis, and adults with active tuberculosis.

The germline V end is reduced by 0 bases and the J end by 4 bases; junction bases left unmatched: 8. The CDR3 covers 16 residues, taking in both the cysteine and the phenylalanine. The sequence is cut down to CDR3 DNA, 48 bases in frame from base 1. CDR1 and CDR2 are drawn from the germline V gene: LGHNA, YNFKEQ. What the work shows at the level of the full study, not this receptor alone: Compared with IGRA-negative controls, TCR-alpha repertoires from active tuberculosis had smaller mean NN-distances to GMM-specific TCRs, which suggests clonal expansion of these TCRs. An accuracy of 85% to 90% (AUROC approximately 0.91) was reached by a classifier using the diverse GMM-specific repertoire, compared with about 70% accuracy when GEM motif frequencies were used. The smaller NN-distances in active tuberculosis patients were driven in part by shorter CDR3-alpha lengths, while the difference seen for TCR-beta was not statistically significant. Clinical samples were selected based on which cryopreserved specimens were available, and the active tuberculosis cases were adults whereas the controls were adolescents.

At study entry, a tuberculin skin test and the QuantiFERON-TB GOLD In-Tube IGRA were used to screen adolescents for latent tuberculosis infection. Immunosequencing of unsorted cryopreserved PBMC covered, on average, about 100,000 T cells per clinical donor. Eleven high schools in the Worcester region of the Western Cape, South Africa, served as enrollment sites for adolescents aged 12 to 18 years. Around 10 adolescents infected with M. tuberculosis and about ten uninfected adolescents were chosen and matched for age and sex. PBMC from adolescents were isolated by density centrifugation from freshly drawn heparinized blood and then cryopreserved. Concerning this clone: The antigen this receptor binds is unknown. Base-call qualities are not available, and no considerably larger clone is one nucleotide away.

TCR libraries were generated with the immunoSEQ multiplex PCR assay, using TCR-beta and/or TCR-alpha/delta assays for each sample. The Illumina high-throughput platform was used to sequence the amplified TCR libraries. Per the source publication's procedure: Clustering and dimensionality reduction were performed using pairwise TCRdist distances among GMM-specific receptors from ex vivo sorted or in vitro expanded T cells. Each clinical repertoire was scored by mean NN-distance, the average TCRdist to the nearest 10% of tetramer-positive reference sequences. GEM TCR motif frequency was calculated as the fraction of unique TCRs that matched known GEM sequences by V/J usage and CDR3 length. Active tuberculosis was classified by linear discriminant analysis with leave-one-out cross-validation, implemented in scikit-learn. The source is immuneACCESS, and TCRdb retained only in-frame sequences with V and J called. Part of the clones is not carried over; for the studies checked, unresolved V genes explain less than half of this, and the remainder is unexplained. That table supplies the V and J calls and clone size; D and trimming were determined from the DNA. This sample lists roughly 40,000 clones; about 95% were detected once. In total, the top ten clones hold 3.6% of the sample.

Sequenced: PBMCs. The sequence was collected from a donor aged 10 to 29 with latent tuberculosis or without tuberculosis infection. The rearranged segments are TRBV4-2 and TRBJ2-5, and 7 bases in between align with TRBD2. The sequence in DNA is TGTGCCAGCAGCCAAGATTCGGGGGGAGCAGTAGAGACCCAGTACTTC. Its protein product is CASSQDSGGAVETQYF.